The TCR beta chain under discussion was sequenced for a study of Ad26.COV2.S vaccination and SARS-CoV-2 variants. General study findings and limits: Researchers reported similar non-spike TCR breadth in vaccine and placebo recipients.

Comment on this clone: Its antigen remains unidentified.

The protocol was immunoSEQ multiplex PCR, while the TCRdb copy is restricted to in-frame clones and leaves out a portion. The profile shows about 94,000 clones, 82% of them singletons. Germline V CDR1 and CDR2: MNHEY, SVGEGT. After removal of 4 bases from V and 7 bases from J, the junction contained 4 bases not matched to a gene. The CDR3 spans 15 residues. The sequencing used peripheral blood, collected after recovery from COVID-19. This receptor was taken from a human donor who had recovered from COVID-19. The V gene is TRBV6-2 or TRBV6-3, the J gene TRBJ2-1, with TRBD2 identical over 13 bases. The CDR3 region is CASSLLAGGPNEQFF. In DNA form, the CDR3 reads TGTGCCAGCAGTTTACTAGCGGGAGGGCCAAATGAGCAGTTCTTC.